Each of the 21 T cell receptor beta chains below was sequenced from the same sample in a study of cytomegalovirus exposure and HLA in healthy donors. PCR was performed using 60 Vbeta and 13 Jbeta primers. Measured with immunoSEQ multiplex PCR; TCRdb has only the in-frame clones, and not every one. The table lists 250,000 to 350,000 clones, under 90% of them singletons. Sequences were obtained from PBMCs. These receptors all stem from a girl aged 2-10 years in good health and CMV-seronegative.

The sample holds one count of this clone. The rearrangement links TRBV30 to TRBJ2-2, with 9 bases lining up with TRBD1. CDR3 length: 15 residues. Per germline, CDR1 GTSNPN and CDR2 SVGIG (reference sequence). The J segment lost 6 bases and the V segment lost 1 base, leaving 6 bases of the junction unmatched. The CDR3 coding sequence is TGTGCCTGGAGTGCACAACAGGGGGCCGCCGGGGAGCTGTTTTTT. Its translation is CAWSAQQGAAGELFF.

The chain has TRBV2 and TRBJ1-2; unclear D gene. The CDR3 runs 15 residues. Trimming stripped 5 bases from V and 5 bases from J, with 18 bases between. The germline V gene has CDR1 SNHLY and CDR2 FYNNEI. CDR3 sequence reads: CASSTREGKNYGYTF. CDR3 bases: TGTGCCAGCAGTACCCGGGAGGGTAAGAATTATGGCTACACCTTC.

This chain links TRBV19 with TRBJ2-2; D is uncertain. The CDR3 has 16 amino acids. Trimming cost V 5 bases and J 0 bases, with 13 bases left between them. From germline, CDR1 is LNHDA and CDR2 SQIVND (reference sequence). CDR3 residues: CASSARRSPNTGELFF. CDR3 bases: TGTGCCAGTAGTGCCCGCAGGTCTCCGAACACCGGGGAGCTGTTTTTT.

DNA of the CDR3: TGTGCCAGCAGTTTTTCAGGGTTTAGTTTCACTGAAGCTTTCTTT. This sequence encodes CASSFSGFSFTEAFF. J is TRBJ1-1 and V is TRBV27; D might be TRBD1 (5 bases). The CDR3 totals 15 residues. CDR1 MNHEY and CDR2 SMNVEV come from the germline V gene (reference sequence). Trimming took 3 bases from V and 4 from J, leaving 15 bases between them.

The rearrangement uses TRBV6-6 and TRBJ2-5; possible D gene TRBD2, 6 bases. CDR1 and CDR2 (germline): MNHNY, SVGAGI (reference sequence). This CDR3 spans 15 amino acids. Trimming took off 5 bases at V and 5 bases at J, with 18 bases between the two ends. The CDR3 DNA follows: TGTGCCAGCAGTCACCCGGGACCCCGGGGGGAGACCCAGTACTTC. Protein sequence: CASSHPGPRGETQYF.

The chain joins TRBV18 to TRBJ1-5, with D unclear. The germline CDR1 and CDR2 sequences are KGHSH and LQKENI. This CDR3 spans 15 amino acids. Deletions cut 5 bases from V and 4 bases from J, with 15 bases between. The CDR3, as DNA: TGTGCCAGCTCAATCGAGGGTATTGGGAATCAGCCCCAGCATTTT. Translated, it gives CASSIEGIGNQPQHF.

The rearrangement uses TRBV5-6 and TRBJ1-4, with TRBD1 matching 8 bases. CDR3 length: 15 amino acids. Losses at the gene ends were 0 bases for V and 8 bases for J; bases not matched to a gene: 6. Germline V gene data show CDR1 as SGHDT and CDR2 as YYEEEE. The CDR3 reads CASSLGQGKEEKLFF. The CDR3 nucleotides are TGTGCCAGCAGCTTGGGACAGGGGAAGGAGGAAAAACTGTTTTTT.

The CDR3 loop is CASSLRDQETQYF. The CDR3, as DNA: TGTGCCAGCTCGCTCAGGGATCAAGAGACCCAGTACTTC. The J gene is TRBJ2-5, the V gene TRBV18; weak D call: TRBD1 (5 bases). This CDR3 region has 13 residues. The V end was cut by 6 bases, the J end by 2 bases, with 10 bases between. Germline-derived CDR1 and CDR2 are KGHSH and LQKENI. The variable domain in full, completed from reference TRBV18 and TRBJ2-5, reads NAGVMQNPRHLVRRRGQEARLRCSPMKGHSHVYWYRQLPEEGLKFMVYLQKENIIDESGMPKERFSAEFPKEGPSILRIQQVVRGDSAAYFCASSLRDQETQYFGPGTRLLVL.

V is TRBV6-1 and J is TRBJ2-1; possibly TRBD2 for D (5 bases). Germline values: CDR1 MNHNS, CDR2 SASEGT. V lost 4 bases, J lost 10 bases, and 8 bases lay in between. CDR3 length: 11 amino acids. CDR3 sequence reads: CASSVRREQFF. The DNA for the CDR3 is TGTGCCAGCAGTGTTCGGAGGGAGCAGTTCTTC.

The CDR3 DNA reads as TGTGCCAGCAGCGCTACAATCCCGTCCGGGGATGCTGGAAACACCATATATTTT. It translates to CASSATIPSGDAGNTIYF. The chain has TRBV9 and TRBJ1-3; D unclear. CDR1 is SGDLS, CDR2 YYNGEE, per germline. The length of the CDR3 is 18 residues. The ends were cut back, 3 bases at V and 2 bases at J, with 21 bases in the middle. The full variable domain, with the rest looked up from reference TRBV9 and TRBJ1-3, is DSGVTQTPKHLITATGQRVTLRCSPRSGDLSVYWYQQSLDQGLQFLIQYYNGEERAKGNILERFSAQQFPDLHSELNLSSLELGDSALYFCASSATIPSGDAGNTIYFGEGSWLTVV.

The chain has TRBV5-6 and TRBJ1-1; 7 nucleotides agree with TRBD1. This CDR3 spans 17 amino acids. V gave up 3 bases and J gave up 4 bases; unmatched junction bases: 15. Looked up from germline, CDR1 is SGHDT and CDR2 is YYEEEE. CDR3 sequence reads: CASSSTGKKVMRTEAFF. The DNA of the CDR3 is TGTGCCAGCAGCTCGACAGGGAAAAAGGTAATGCGCACTGAAGCTTTCTTT.

The J gene is TRBJ1-5, the V gene TRBV21-1; the D segment call TRBD1 is taken from the table without a DNA check. TRBV21-1 is recorded as a pseudogene. This CDR3 region has 16 residues. CDR3 coding DNA: TGTGCCAGCAGCAACTTTATTCGACAGAAGTGCCAGCCCCAGCATTTT. Its protein product is CASSNFIRQKCQPQHF.

The chain carries TRBV27 and TRBJ2-1; D is undetermined. Trimming removed 6 bases at V and 3 bases at J, with 27 bases between. The CDR3 length is 19 residues. The germline CDR1 and CDR2 sequences are MNHEY and SMNVEV (reference sequence). The CDR3: CASRLSSHLSNPFYNEQFF. The CDR3 DNA sequence: TGTGCCAGCAGACTTTCCTCGCATCTCTCTAACCCTTTCTACAATGAGCAGTTCTTC.

This clone was seen a few times. The J gene is TRBJ2-7, the V gene TRBV6-5, with 8 bases identical to TRBD1. This CDR3 comprises 15 residues. The trim removed 4 bases at V and 6 bases at J, leaving 11 bases unmatched. Germline V gene data show CDR1 as MNHEY and CDR2 as SVGAGI. The CDR3 reads CASSSQDRARGEQYF. CDR3 DNA sequence: TGTGCCAGCAGTTCCCAGGACAGGGCAAGGGGCGAGCAGTACTTC.

The chain carries TRBV21-1 and TRBJ2-1; TRBD2 is the table's D call and was not checked against the DNA. TRBV21-1 is a listed pseudogene. The CDR3 sequence is 13 residues long. CDR3 DNA: TGTGCCAGCAGCGCACTAGCGGGATATGAGCAGTTCTTC. It is translated as CASSALAGYEQFF.

The CDR3: CASKGYIQYF. The DNA of the CDR3 is TGTGCCAGCAAGGGGTACATTCAGTACTTC. This chain links TRBV28 with TRBJ2-4; possibly TRBD1 for D (5 bases). V shed 7 bases and J shed 8 bases, with 6 bases lying between them. Per germline, CDR1 MDHEN and CDR2 SYDVKM. The CDR3 covers 10 residues.

The chain links TRBV5-3 to TRBJ2-3; D is undetermined. TRBV5-3 is filed as an ORF, its function uncertain. The CDR3 has 14 amino acids. Trimming removed 0 bases at V and 8 bases at J, with 13 bases between. The CDR3 reads CARSLVTGYSTQYF. In DNA form, the CDR3 reads TGTGCCAGAAGCTTGGTGACTGGCTACTCTACGCAGTATTTT.

The rearrangement uses TRBV11-2 and TRBJ2-7, with D perhaps TRBD1 (5 bases). This CDR3 is 15 amino acids long. Germline V gives CDR1 SGHAT, CDR2 FQNNGV. The ends were cut back, 1 base at V and 3 bases at J, with 13 bases in the middle. DNA of the CDR3: TGTGCCAGCAGCTTAGTTGGCGGACAAGTCTACGAGCAGTACTTC. Its translation: CASSLVGGQVYEQYF.

This chain links TRBV5-1 with TRBJ2-3, with D possibly being TRBD2 (6 bases). CDR3 size: 16 residues. The V end lost 2 bases, the J end lost 1 base, and 14 bases lay between the germline ends. Germline assignment: CDR1 SGHRS and CDR2 YFSETQ. CDR3 loop: CASSFRWASGTDTQYF. CDR3 sequence (DNA): TGCGCCAGCAGCTTCCGGTGGGCTAGCGGCACAGATACGCAGTATTTT.

This clone showed up just a few times. The chain joins TRBV30 to TRBJ2-1; 7 nucleotides match TRBD2. Trimming cost V 3 bases and J 3 bases; bases outside gene matches: 11. Germline CDR1 and CDR2: GTSNPN and SVGIG (reference sequence). The CDR3 covers 16 residues. The CDR3 protein is CAWRVLGGSDYNEQFF. CDR3 in DNA: TGTGCCTGGAGGGTGTTGGGCGGGAGCGACTACAATGAGCAGTTCTTC. Filled out from reference TRBV30 and TRBJ2-1, the complete variable domain reads SQTIHQWPATLVQPVGSPLSLECTVEGTSNPNLYWYRQAAGRGLQLLFYSVGIGQISSEVPQNLSASRPQDRQFILSSKKLLLSDSGFYLCAWRVLGGSDYNEQFFGPGTRLTVL.

This clone was observed a single time. The chain combines TRBV7-9 with TRBJ1-4; 7 positions agree with TRBD1. Germline loops: CDR1 SEHNR, CDR2 FQNEAQ (reference sequence). V dropped 5 bases and J dropped 3; count of bases not matched to a gene: 6. CDR3 length equals 15 residues. CDR3 nucleotides: TGTGCCAGCAGCCCTTTGGGACAGCCTAATGAAAAACTGTTTTTT. It specifies CASSPLGQPNEKLFF.